These 23 T cell receptor beta chains came from one sample sequenced in a study of human T cells and chemical hapten exposure. MiXCR was run by TCRdb on the RACE reads, yielding one entry per CDR3 protein. The sample records around 99,000 distinct CDR3 sequences, 12% being singletons. Regarding time point: patch test 1, 2 weeks after DPC sensitization. Regarding treatment: therapeutic diphenylcyclopropenone sensitization with weekly scalp DPC. The starting material was whole blood, obtained in connection with sensitization to the hapten diphenylcyclopropenone (DPC). The receptors were sampled from a woman between 35 and 50 years old with alopecia areata. Some clones in this sample may be carry-over from other donors' samples.

The chain recombines TRBV30 with TRBJ1-5; D is undetermined. The V end lost 5 bases, the J end lost 6 bases, and 8 bases lay between the germline ends. The CDR3 spans 11 residues. Germline-derived CDR1 and CDR2 are GTSNPN and SVGIG (reference sequence). The CDR3 sequence is CAWAHGQPQHF. DNA for the CDR3: TGTGCCTGGGCCCACGGTCAGCCCCAGCATTTT.

This clonotype has a count of ten or more. The gene calls are TRBV6-2 or TRBV6-3 and TRBJ1-5, with D perhaps TRBD1 (5 bases). Germline CDR1 is MNHEY and CDR2 is SVGEGT. Trimming removed 0 bases at V and 2 bases at J, with 11 bases between. The CDR3 has 16 residues. The CDR3 bases are TGTGCCAGCAGTTACTCGAGGGGTTACGGCAATCAGCCCCAGCATTTT. It yields the protein CASSYSRGYGNQPQHF.

V gene TRBV5-1 combines with J gene TRBJ2-5, with 7 bases fitting TRBD1. Germline-derived CDR1 and CDR2 are SGHRS and YFSETQ. CDR3 length equals 16 residues. With 0 bases clipped from V and 5 bases from J, the junction kept 10 bases outside the gene matches. CDR3 region: CASSLARGGVEETQYF. As DNA, the CDR3 is TGCGCCAGCAGCTTGGCCCGAGGGGGCGTGGAGGAGACCCAGTACTTC.

The gene calls are TRBV7-8 and TRBJ1-3; D unresolved. Trimming left V 5 bases short and J 0 bases short, with 11 bases between. Germline V gene sequence: CDR1 SGHVS, CDR2 FQNEAQ. The CDR3 covers 15 residues. For the CDR3, the DNA is TGTGCCAGCAGCCCAGGACCCAACTCTGGAAACACCATATATTTT. Amino acids: CASSPGPNSGNTIYF.

A few counts support this clonotype. This chain links TRBV4-3 with TRBJ2-1; no clear D. V was pared by 0 bases and J by 3 bases, with 15 bases between. Per the germline V gene, CDR1 is LGHNA and CDR2 is YSLEER. This CDR3 spans 17 amino acids. CDR3 sequence (DNA): TGCGCCAGCAGCCAAGAAGATAGGGATCTTTACTACAATGAGCAGTTCTTC. It yields the protein CASSQEDRDLYYNEQFF.

This clonotype was picked up a small number of times. This chain links TRBV6-2 or TRBV6-3 with TRBJ2-1; no clear D gene. Germline CDR1 and CDR2: MNHEY and SVGEGT. This CDR3 comprises 15 residues. Trimming took 0 bases from V and 4 from J, leaving 10 bases between them. CDR3 sequence: CASSYSMPVYNEQFF. For the CDR3, the DNA is TGTGCCAGCAGTTACTCGATGCCAGTTTACAATGAGCAGTTCTTC.

The V gene is TRBV19, the J gene TRBJ2-3, with 9 bases fitting TRBD2. This CDR3 has 14 amino acids. V lost 5 bases, J lost 6 bases, and 6 bases stayed unmatched. The germline V gene has CDR1 LNHDA and CDR2 SQIVND (reference sequence). DNA for the CDR3: TGTGCCAGTAGTGAAACTAGCGGGCGTGATACGCAGTATTTT. Encoded protein: CASSETSGRDTQYF.

The rearrangement joins TRBV4-2 to TRBJ2-7; 7 bases match TRBD2. Per the germline V gene, CDR1 is LGHNA and CDR2 is YNFKEQ. The CDR3 runs 18 residues. With 1 base clipped from V and 3 bases from J, the junction kept 15 bases outside the gene matches. For the CDR3, the DNA is TGTGCCAGCAGCCAAGGCCCCCAGATGAGCGGGGCCATCTACGAGCAGTACTTC. Amino acid sequence: CASSQGPQMSGAIYEQYF.

The J gene is TRBJ1-1, the V gene TRBV12-3 or TRBV12-4; D is possibly TRBD1 (6 bases). Trimming took 7 bases from V and 1 from J, leaving 16 bases between them. This CDR3 is 15 amino acids long. CDR3: CASKPRGISNTEAFF. DNA of the CDR3: TGTGCCAGCAAACCAAGGGGGATATCGAACACTGAAGCTTTCTTT.

This clonotype was counted a few times. This chain uses TRBV7-3 with TRBJ2-1; D is unclear. The CDR3 consists of 13 residues. V was trimmed by 5 bases and J by 6 bases, leaving 11 bases between them. The germline V gene has CDR1 SGHTA and CDR2 FQGTGA. This chain's CDR3 is CASSPPFRNEQFF. CDR3 nucleotide sequence: TGTGCCAGCAGCCCCCCGTTTCGCAATGAGCAGTTCTTC.

This clonotype was counted ten times or more. The rearrangement joins TRBV28 to TRBJ2-7, with D perhaps given as TRBD1 or TRBD2 (6 bases each). Germline-derived CDR1 and CDR2 are MDHEN and SYDVKM. Deletions cut 5 bases from V and 4 bases from J, with 21 bases between. The CDR3 extends over 16 amino acids. The CDR3 spells CASSLLGRGLIYEQYF. CDR3 sequence (DNA): TGTGCCAGCAGTCTGCTGGGCCGGGGGCTCATATACGAGCAGTACTTC.

This chain uses TRBV18 with TRBJ1-4, with 10 bases that match TRBD1. The CDR3 covers 15 residues. J lost 8 bases, V lost 5 bases, and 8 bases had no gene match. Germline CDR1 reads KGHSH; CDR2 reads LQKENI. The CDR3 nucleotides are TGTGCCAGCTCAACCCTCCGGACAGGGGGGGAAAAACTGTTTTTT. Protein product: CASSTLRTGGEKLFF. The whole variable domain, remainder taken from reference TRBV18 and TRBJ1-4, is NAGVMQNPRHLVRRRGQEARLRCSPMKGHSHVYWYRQLPEEGLKFMVYLQKENIIDESGMPKERFSAEFPKEGPSILRIQQVVRGDSAAYFCASSTLRTGGEKLFFGSGTQLSVL.

This clonotype was seen repeatedly, ten times or more. V is TRBV20-1 and J is TRBJ1-5; 11 bases match TRBD1. Germline V gene sequence: CDR1 DFQATT, CDR2 SNEGSKA (reference sequence). Losses at the gene ends were 2 bases for V and 3 bases for J; bases not matched to a gene: 6. The CDR3 is 16 amino acids. The CDR3 loop is CSARRTGGSLNQPQHF. CDR3 DNA: TGCAGTGCTAGACGGACAGGGGGCTCTCTCAATCAGCCCCAGCATTTT.

This chain's CDR3 is CSVRSRAPETQYF. The CDR3, as DNA: TGCAGCGTTCGTTCCAGGGCCCCAGAGACCCAGTACTTC. V usage is TRBV29-1 and J usage is TRBJ2-5; TRBD1 is a possible D gene (5 bases). Germline V gives CDR1 SQVTM, CDR2 ANQGSEA. There are 13 residues in the CDR3. V lost 5 bases to trimming and J lost 4 bases, with 14 bases between them.

The V gene is TRBV6-5, the J gene TRBJ2-5, with D possibly TRBD1 on 6 matching bases. The V and J ends lost 2 bases and 4 bases respectively, with 11 bases between them. The CDR3 is made up of 14 amino acids. Germline V gene data show CDR1 as MNHEY and CDR2 as SVGAGI. The CDR3 nucleotides read TGTGCCAGCAGTTACGGACCGACAGGAGAGACCCAGTACTTC. It translates to CASSYGPTGETQYF.

This clonotype appeared a few times. The V gene is TRBV3-1, the J gene TRBJ1-2; D remains unclear. Germline V CDR1 and CDR2: LGHDT, YNNKEL (reference sequence). Trimming stripped 0 bases from V and 7 bases from J, with 12 bases between. The CDR3 length is 14 residues. The CDR3 bases are TGTGCCAGCAGCCAAGATCTAGAGGTACTTGGCTACACCTTC. It codes for CASSQDLEVLGYTF.

At least ten counts were recorded for this clonotype. The chain carries TRBV7-3 and TRBJ2-3; the match to TRBD2 covers 9 bases. This CDR3 is built from 14 residues. Germline values: CDR1 SGHTA, CDR2 FQGTGA. V lost 5 bases, J lost 4 bases, and 4 bases stayed unmatched. The CDR3 coding sequence is TGTGCCAGCAGCCGAGCGGGAGGCTCAGATACGCAGTATTTT. Its protein product is CASSRAGGSDTQYF.

This clonotype was detected only a few times. This sequence joins TRBV6-2 or TRBV6-3 and TRBJ2-7; D is unclear. In germline, CDR1 is MNHEY, CDR2 SVGEGT. The V end was cut by 7 bases, the J end by 4 bases, with 17 bases between. The CDR3 has 14 residues. CDR3 residues: CASTSRRQAYEQYF. The DNA for the CDR3 is TGTGCCAGCACCTCTAGGCGGCAGGCTTACGAGCAGTACTTC.

This clonotype has only a few counts. The chain combines TRBV12-3 or TRBV12-4 with TRBJ2-4; D unresolved. CDR3 length: 12 residues. Between the trimmed V and J ends, which lost 4 bases and 6 bases, there was a span of 7 bases. The CDR3 DNA sequence: TGTGCCAGCAGTTCCAGCCTAAACATTCAGTACTTC. Its translation: CASSSSLNIQYF.

This clonotype came up a few times. The chain uses TRBV12-3 or TRBV12-4 and TRBJ2-4; D is ambiguous. The V gene lost 6 bases and the J gene lost 6 bases, with 9 bases spanning the gap. The CDR3 runs 12 residues. The CDR3 sequence is CASSQGLNIQYF. The CDR3 nucleotides are TGTGCCAGCAGCCAAGGGTTAAACATTCAGTACTTC.

This clonotype appeared many times. V usage is TRBV5-1 and J usage is TRBJ1-1; tentative D call: TRBD1 (6 bases). Looked up from germline, CDR1 is SGHRS and CDR2 is YFSETQ. The V and J ends lost 8 bases and 9 bases respectively, with 17 bases between them. This CDR3 spans 12 amino acids. DNA for the CDR3: TGCGCCAGTCGAATTCAGGGGACTAAAGCTTTCTTT. Protein sequence: CASRIQGTKAFF.

This chain joins TRBV12-3 or TRBV12-4 and TRBJ2-2, with D possibly called TRBD1 or TRBD2 (6 bases each). The germline V and J ends were trimmed by 1 base and 5 bases, with 11 bases remaining between them. The CDR3 spans 15 residues. CDR3 sequence reads: CASSLVGGQTGELFF. DNA of the CDR3: TGTGCCAGCAGTTTAGTCGGGGGCCAAACCGGGGAGCTGTTTTTT.

This clonotype was counted at least ten times. CDR3 protein: CASSEVGKTYEQYF. Written as DNA, the CDR3 is TGTGCCAGCAGTGAAGTGGGTAAAACCTACGAGCAGTACTTC. The V gene is TRBV6-1, the J gene TRBJ2-7, with unresolved D. The V and J ends lost 1 base and 2 bases respectively, with 9 bases between them. There are 14 residues in the CDR3. Germline V gives CDR1 MNHNS, CDR2 SASEGT.